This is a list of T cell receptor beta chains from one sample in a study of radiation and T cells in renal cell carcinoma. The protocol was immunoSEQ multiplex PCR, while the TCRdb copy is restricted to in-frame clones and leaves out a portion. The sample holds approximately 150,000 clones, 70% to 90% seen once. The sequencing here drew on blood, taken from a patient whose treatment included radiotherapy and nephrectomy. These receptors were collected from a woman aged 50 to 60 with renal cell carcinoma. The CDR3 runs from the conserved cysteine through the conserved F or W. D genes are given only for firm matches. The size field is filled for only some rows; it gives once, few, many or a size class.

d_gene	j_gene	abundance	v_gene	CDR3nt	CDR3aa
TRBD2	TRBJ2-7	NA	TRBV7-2	TGTGCCAGCAGCCCTCGGACTAGCGGAACCTTCTACGAGCAGTACTTC	CASSPRTSGTFYEQYF
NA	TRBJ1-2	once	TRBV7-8	TGTGCCAGCAGCCTACAGGGTTCCCCCTATGGCTACACCTTC	CASSLQGSPYGYTF
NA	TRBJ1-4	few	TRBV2	TGTGCCAGCAGTGAAAATGAAAAACTGTTTTTT	CASSENEKLFF
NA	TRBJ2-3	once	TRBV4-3	TGCGCCAGCAGCCAAGCCTCAGGGACGGGATCAGATACGCAGTATTTT	CASSQASGTGSDTQYF
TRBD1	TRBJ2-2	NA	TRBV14	TGTGCCAGCAGCCGAGGGACAGGGTTTTACGGGGAGCTGTTTTTT	CASSRGTGFYGELFF
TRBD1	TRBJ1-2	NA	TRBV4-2	TGTGCCAGCAGCCCCCCTGAGGGGGCGGATGGCTACACCTTC	CASSPPEGADGYTF
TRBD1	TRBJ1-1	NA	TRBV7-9	TGTGCCAGCAGCTTATCCGGGACAGGGGGCCGGAACACTGAAGCTTTCTTT	CASSLSGTGGRNTEAFF
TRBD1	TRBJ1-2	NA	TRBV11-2	TGTGCCAGCAGCTTACGGCAGGGGGCAGTTTATGGCTACACCTTC	CASSLRQGAVYGYTF
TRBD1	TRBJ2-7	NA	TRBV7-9	TGTGCCAGCAGCTTATCAACCGGGACAGGGTCTCACGAGCAGTACTTC	CASSLSTGTGSHEQYF
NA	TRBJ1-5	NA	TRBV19	TGTGCCAGTAGTATAGATAATCCAGGGAGAAGTAGCAATCAGCCCCAGCATTTT	CASSIDNPGRSSNQPQHF
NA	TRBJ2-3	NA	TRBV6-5	TGTGCCAGCAGTTCCTTTGGGGAGGGGGCCGGAGATACGCAGTATTTT	CASSSFGEGAGDTQYF
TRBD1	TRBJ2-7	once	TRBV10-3	TGTGCCATCAGTGCTTCGAGCCCCGGGACAGGGTTATTGGAGCAGTACTTC	CAISASSPGTGLLEQYF
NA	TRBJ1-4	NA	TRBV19	TGTGCCAGTAGTATGACAGTTCTCACGGAAAAACTGTTTTTT	CASSMTVLTEKLFF
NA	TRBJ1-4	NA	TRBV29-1	TGCAGCGTCCGGAATGCTCGAGATGAAAAACTGTTTTTT	CSVRNARDEKLFF
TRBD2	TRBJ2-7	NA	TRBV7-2	TGTGCCAGCAGCCCCAGCGGGGGGGCCGGGGCCTACGAGCAGTACTTC	CASSPSGGAGAYEQYF
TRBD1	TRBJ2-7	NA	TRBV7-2	TGTGCCAGCAGCCCCGGGACAGGGATTTACGAGCAGTACTTC	CASSPGTGIYEQYF
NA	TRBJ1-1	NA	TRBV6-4	TGTGCCAGCAGTGAAAAGTCAGGAGGGCCAGCTTTCTTT	CASSEKSGGPAFF
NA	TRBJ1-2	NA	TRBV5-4	TGTGCCAGCAGTGTGGGAAGCCTCTATGGCTACACCTTC	CASSVGSLYGYTF
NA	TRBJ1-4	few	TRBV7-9	TGTGCCAGCAGCCGCAAGGACAGCCTTGAAAAACTGTTTTTT	CASSRKDSLEKLFF
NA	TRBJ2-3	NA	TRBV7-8	TGTGCCAGCAGCCTGGGGGAATCTAGCACAGATACGCAGTATTTT	CASSLGESSTDTQYF
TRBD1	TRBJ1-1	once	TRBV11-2	TGTGCCAGCAGCTATTACGGACAGGGAAACTTGAACACTGAAGCTTTCTTT	CASSYYGQGNLNTEAFF
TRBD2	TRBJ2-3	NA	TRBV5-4	TGTGCCAGCAGCTCCTCAGCGGGAGGGCAGGGAGATACGCAGTATTTT	CASSSSAGGQGDTQYF
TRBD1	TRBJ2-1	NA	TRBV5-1	TGCGCCAGCAGCTGGACAGGGGGAGTCGAGCAGTTCTTC	CASSWTGGVEQFF
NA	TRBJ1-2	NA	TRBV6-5	TGTGCCAGCAGTTACTCGTCTGGGGTTGAGAGCCGCTACACCTTC	CASSYSSGVESRYTF
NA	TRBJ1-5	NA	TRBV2	TGTGCCAGCAGTGAAGACAGGGCTTGGCAGCCCCAGCATTTT	CASSEDRAWQPQHF
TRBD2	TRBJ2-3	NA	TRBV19	TGTGCCAGTAGTAGAGGACTAGCGGATGGGGATACGCAGTATTTT	CASSRGLADGDTQYF
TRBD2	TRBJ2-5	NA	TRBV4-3	TGCGCCAGCAGCCAAGATTTAACGGCTAGCGGGAGGGAGACCCAGTACTTC	CASSQDLTASGRETQYF
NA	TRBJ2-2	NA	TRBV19	TGTGCCATAGCTCCCTCGGGGAAAGATACCGGGGAGCTGTTTTTT	CAIAPSGKDTGELFF
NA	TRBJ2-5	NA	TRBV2	TGTGCCAGCAGTGCCCAGAGGCAAGAGACCCAGTACTTC	CASSAQRQETQYF
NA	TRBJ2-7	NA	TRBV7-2	TGTGCCAGCAGCTTATCACTTTCCTACGAGCAGTACTTC	CASSLSLSYEQYF
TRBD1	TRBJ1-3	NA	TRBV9	TGTGCCAGCAGCGAGACAGGGCCCTCACCTTTCTCTGGAAACACCATATATTTT	CASSETGPSPFSGNTIYF
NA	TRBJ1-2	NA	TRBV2	TGTGCCAGCTTGTCACCGGGTGGCTACACCTTC	CASLSPGGYTF
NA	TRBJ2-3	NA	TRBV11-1	TGTGCCAGCAGCTATACAGGGGGGGGCACAGATACGCAGTATTTT	CASSYTGGGTDTQYF
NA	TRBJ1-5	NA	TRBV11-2	TGTGCCAGCAGCTTGACAGTGAATCAGCCCCAGCATTTT	CASSLTVNQPQHF
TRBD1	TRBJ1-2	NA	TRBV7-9	TGTGCCAGCAGCCGCGGACAGGGGGCTTACGGCTACACCTTC	CASSRGQGAYGYTF
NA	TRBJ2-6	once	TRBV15	TGTGCCACCCAGGGTTCGGTCTCGGGGGCCAACGTCCTGACTTTC	CATQGSVSGANVLTF
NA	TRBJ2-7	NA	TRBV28	TGTGCCAGCATAGACAGTGGGAAGAGGGAGCAGTACTTC	CASIDSGKREQYF
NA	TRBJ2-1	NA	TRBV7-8	TGTGCCAGCAGCCTCCCTCCCGGCAAGCAGTTCTTC	CASSLPPGKQFF
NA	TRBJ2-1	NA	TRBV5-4	TGTGCCAGCAGCATGAGCGGTTTCAACAATGAGCAGTTCTTC	CASSMSGFNNEQFF
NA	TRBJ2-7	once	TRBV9	TGTGCCAGCAGCGTAGCGGATTCCCTAAACTACGAGCAGTACTTC	CASSVADSLNYEQYF
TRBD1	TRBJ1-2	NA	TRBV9	TGTGCCAGCAGCGCATACAGGGGTGAGGGCTACACCTTC	CASSAYRGEGYTF
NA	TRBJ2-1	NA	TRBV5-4	TGTGCCAGCAGCTTGGCGTCGGACAATGAGCAGTTCTTC	CASSLASDNEQFF
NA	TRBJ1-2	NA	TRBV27	TGTGCCAGCAGACGGGGGCGAGCTAACTATGGCTACACCTTC	CASRRGRANYGYTF
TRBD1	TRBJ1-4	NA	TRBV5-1	TGCGCCAGCAGCTTTGGACAGGGCCCAGAAAAACTGTTTTTT	CASSFGQGPEKLFF
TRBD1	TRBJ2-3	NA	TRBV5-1	TGCGCCAGCAGCGAACAGGGGGGCGCAGATACGCAGTATTTT	CASSEQGGADTQYF
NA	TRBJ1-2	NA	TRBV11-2	TGTGCCAGCAGCTTAGACAGCTATGGCTACACCTTC	CASSLDSYGYTF
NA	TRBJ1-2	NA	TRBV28	TGTGCCAGCAGTCCCAATAACTATGGCTACACCTTC	CASSPNNYGYTF
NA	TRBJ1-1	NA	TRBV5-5	TGTGCCAGCAGCTTCGTGATGAACACTGAAGCTTTCTTT	CASSFVMNTEAFF
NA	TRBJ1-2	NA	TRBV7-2	TGTGCCAGCAGCTTAGCGGTCCCAGGGAGTGGCTACACCTTC	CASSLAVPGSGYTF
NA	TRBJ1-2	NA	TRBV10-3	TGTGCCATCAGTGAGTCGGACCGCTCTAACTATGGCTACACCTTC	CAISESDRSNYGYTF